These 6 T cell receptor beta chains originate from one sample sequenced in a study of CD8 T cells in ankylosing spondylitis. General study results and limits: Seemingly distinctive of ankylosing spondylitis blood was a TCR beta motif formed by eight highly homologous variants.

A single record per CDR3 protein comes from TCRdb applying MiXCR to the 5' RACE reads. The sample includes hundreds of thousands of distinct CDR3 sequences, around 20% seen only once; the top ten take about two fifths. For these TCRs, the target antigens are not known. The sequenced sample consisted of blood, either unsorted or a sorted T cell fraction (not recorded which). Receptors were obtained from a male donor with ankylosing spondylitis.

This clonotype was detected ten times or more. This chain joins TRBV4-1 and TRBJ2-1; D is undetermined. V gave up 0 bases and J gave up 15 bases, with 18 bases separating them. CDR3 length: 14 residues. CDR1 MGHRA and CDR2 YSYEKL come from the germline V gene. Here the CDR3 reads CASSQEGRPELRFF. CDR3 in DNA: TGCGCCAGCAGCCAAGAGGGTCGTCCCGAATTACGGTTCTTC.

The rearrangement links TRBV7-3 to TRBJ2-2; D possibly uses TRBD1 or TRBD2 (6 bases each). Germline V CDR1 and CDR2: SGHTA, FQGTGA. The ends were cut back, 5 bases at V and 5 bases at J, with 12 bases in the middle. The CDR3 has 14 amino acids. The CDR3 loop is CASSDRGGTGELFF. The CDR3, as DNA: TGTGCCAGCAGCGATAGAGGGGGGACCGGGGAGCTGTTTTTT.

The chain employs TRBV10-3 and TRBJ2-7; D gene unclear. The V end was cut by 3 bases, the J end by 0 bases, with 6 bases between. CDR1 and CDR2 from the germline V gene are ENHRY and SYGVKD. CDR3 length: 13 residues. Here the CDR3 DNA reads TGTGCCATCAGTGACCGAACCTCCTACGAGCAGTACTTC. Translated: CAISDRTSYEQYF.

This clonotype was detected only a few times. The chain joins TRBV5-1 to TRBJ2-1; either TRBD1 or TRBD2 may fit D (6 bases each). Trimming stripped 4 bases from V and 3 bases from J, with 14 bases between. Germline loops: CDR1 SGHRS, CDR2 YFSETQ. The CDR3 runs to 15 residues. The CDR3 spells CASSVAGGVYNEQFF. CDR3 nucleotide sequence: TGCGCCAGCAGCGTTGCCGGGGGCGTCTACAATGAGCAGTTCTTC.

The chain recombines TRBV12-3 or TRBV12-4 with TRBJ2-2; D might be TRBD2 (5 bases). V lost 3 bases and J lost 4, with 6 bases in between. CDR3 length equals 13 residues. The CDR3 bases are TGTGCCAGCAGTTTTGCGGGCACCGGGGAGCTGTTTTTT. It yields the protein CASSFAGTGELFF.

This clonotype was counted ten times or more. This sequence joins TRBV7-9 and TRBJ2-5, with 8 bases that match TRBD2. The CDR3 covers 16 residues. V shed 2 bases, J shed 3 bases, and the junction held 8 bases outside the gene matches. Germline CDR1 SEHNR, CDR2 FQNEAQ (reference sequence). CDR3 region: CASSLSPGLVEETQYF. The CDR3 coding sequence is TGTGCCAGCAGCTTATCCCCGGGACTAGTCGAAGAGACCCAGTACTTC.